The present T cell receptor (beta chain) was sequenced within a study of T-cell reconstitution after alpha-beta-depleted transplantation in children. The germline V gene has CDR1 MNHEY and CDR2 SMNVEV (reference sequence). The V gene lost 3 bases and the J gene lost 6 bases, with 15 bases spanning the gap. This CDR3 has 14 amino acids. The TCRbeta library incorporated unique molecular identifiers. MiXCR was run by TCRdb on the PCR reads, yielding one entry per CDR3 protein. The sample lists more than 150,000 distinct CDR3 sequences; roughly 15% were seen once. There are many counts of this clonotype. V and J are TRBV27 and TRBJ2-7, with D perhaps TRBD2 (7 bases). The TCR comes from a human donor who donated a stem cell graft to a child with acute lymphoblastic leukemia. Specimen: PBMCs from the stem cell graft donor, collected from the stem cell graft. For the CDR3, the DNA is TGTGCCAGCAGTTTTGGCGGGGGCGGGGGCGAGCAGTACTTC. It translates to CASSFGGGGGEQYF.